This T cell receptor (beta chain) originates from a study of cytomegalovirus exposure and HLA in healthy donors. Study-wide background: Later analysis reported that the 110 or so validation repertoires shared the platform of the approximately 670 first-cohort repertoires. Study outcomes and limitations: Many donors carried some public TCRs, although rarity characterized most TCR sequences. It was 150 to 200 TCR beta chains that were listed as cytomegalovirus-associated.

TCRdb's copy holds only in-frame clones and misses some; the assay was immunoSEQ multiplex PCR. Found here are about 200,000 clones, roughly 80% of them singletons; the top ten hold roughly 5.5%. The CDR3 length is 12 residues. CDR1 is SQVTM and CDR2 is ANQGSEA in the germline V gene. J was trimmed by 4 bases and V by 4 bases; bases with no gene match: 3. About this clone: Its cognate antigen is unknown.

This receptor was identified in a woman aged 18-30 years in good health and CMV-seronegative. The sequenced sample consisted of PBMCs. The chain uses TRBV29-1 and TRBJ1-2; 7 nucleotides align to TRBD1. The CDR3 region is CSVGGQPYGYTF. The CDR3 nucleotides read TGCAGCGTTGGGGGACAGCCCTATGGCTACACCTTC. The variable domain in full, with the rest retrieved from reference TRBV29-1 and TRBJ1-2, is SAVISQKPSRDICQRGTSLTIQCQVDSQVTMMFWYRQQPGQSLTLIATANQGSEATYESGFVIDKFPISRPNLTFSTLTVSNMSPEDSSIYLCSVGGQPYGYTFGSGTRLTVV.